This T cell receptor beta chain was documented in a study of cytotoxic CD8 clonotypes in ibrutinib-treated CLL. Study context: The average sample held about 260,000 productive templates and 91,000 or so productive rearrangements. The study's findings and limits: Different sampling times were used for sustained-remission and progressing patients. The study found public clonotypes uncommon, contracting or stable on treatment.

Concerning this clone itself: Its matching antigen is unknown.

This CDR3 comprises 16 residues. V gave up 1 base and J gave up 7 bases, with 20 bases separating them. Per the germline V gene, CDR1 is KGHSH and CDR2 is LQKENI. T cells were sequenced at a targeted depth of 1 in 200,000 to 1 in 1 million. Clones were sequenced by immunoSEQ multiplex PCR, and TCRdb holds only the in-frame ones, with some missing. Among roughly 300,000 clones listed, 65% to 85% were seen once. The chain combines TRBV18 with TRBJ2-7; D could derive from TRBD1 or TRBD2 (5 bases each). The material sequenced was PBMCs, taken at disease progression, from a patient treated with ibrutinib. This TCR was recovered from a human donor with chronic lymphocytic leukemia. The CDR3 DNA reads as TGTGCCAGCTCACCACTCGAGGGGACGGCGCGAGGGGAGCAGTACTTC. Its protein is CASSPLEGTARGEQYF.